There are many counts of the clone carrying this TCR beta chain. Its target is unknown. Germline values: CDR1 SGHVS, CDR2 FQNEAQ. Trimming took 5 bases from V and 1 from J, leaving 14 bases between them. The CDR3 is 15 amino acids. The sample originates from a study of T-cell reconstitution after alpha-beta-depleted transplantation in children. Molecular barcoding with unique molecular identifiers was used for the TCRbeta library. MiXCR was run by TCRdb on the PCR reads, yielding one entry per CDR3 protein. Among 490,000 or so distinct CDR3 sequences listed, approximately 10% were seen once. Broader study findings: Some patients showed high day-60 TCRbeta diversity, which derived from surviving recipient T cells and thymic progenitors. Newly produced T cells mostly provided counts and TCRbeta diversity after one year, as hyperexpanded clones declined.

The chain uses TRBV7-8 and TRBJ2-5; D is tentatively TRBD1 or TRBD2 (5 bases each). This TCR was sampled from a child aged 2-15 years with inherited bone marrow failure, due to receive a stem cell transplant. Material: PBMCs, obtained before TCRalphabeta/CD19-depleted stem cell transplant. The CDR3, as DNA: TGTGCCAGCAGCGCCTGGCAGGGAGTCCAAGAGACCCAGTACTTC. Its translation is CASSAWQGVQETQYF.